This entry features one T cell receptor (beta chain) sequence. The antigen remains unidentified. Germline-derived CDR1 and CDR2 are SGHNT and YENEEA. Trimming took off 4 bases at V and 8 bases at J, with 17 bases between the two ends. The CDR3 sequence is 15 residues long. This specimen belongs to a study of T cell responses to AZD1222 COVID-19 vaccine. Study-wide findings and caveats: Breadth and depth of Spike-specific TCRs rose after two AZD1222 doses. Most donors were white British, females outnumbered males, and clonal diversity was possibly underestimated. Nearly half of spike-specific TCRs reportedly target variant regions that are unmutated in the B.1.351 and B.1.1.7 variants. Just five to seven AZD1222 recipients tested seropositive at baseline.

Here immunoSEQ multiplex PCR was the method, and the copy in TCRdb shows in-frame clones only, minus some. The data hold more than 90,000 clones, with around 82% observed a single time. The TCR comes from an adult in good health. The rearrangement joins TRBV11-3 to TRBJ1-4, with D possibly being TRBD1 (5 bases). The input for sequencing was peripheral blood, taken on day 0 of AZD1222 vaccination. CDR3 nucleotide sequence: TGTGCCAGCAGCTCGCTCCCACCCCGGACAGAAAAACTGTTTTTT. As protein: CASSSLPPRTEKLFF.